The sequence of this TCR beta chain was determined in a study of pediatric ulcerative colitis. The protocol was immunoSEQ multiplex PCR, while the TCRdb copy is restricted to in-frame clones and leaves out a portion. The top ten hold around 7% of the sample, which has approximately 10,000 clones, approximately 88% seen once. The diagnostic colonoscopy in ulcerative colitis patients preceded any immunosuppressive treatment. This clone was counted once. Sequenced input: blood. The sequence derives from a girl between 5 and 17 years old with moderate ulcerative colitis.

For the CDR3, the DNA is TGTGCCAGCAGCGTAGCAGGGGGCAGAGGCGGGGAGCTGTTTTTT. Translating gives CASSVAGGRGGELFF. The chain carries TRBV5-4 and TRBJ2-2; 8 bases fit TRBD1. This CDR3 region has 15 residues. The V segment lost 4 bases and the J segment 7 bases; nucleotides outside the gene matches: 9. CDR1 is SGHNT and CDR2 is YYREEE in the germline V gene (reference sequence).